The 26 T cell receptor beta chains given below trace back to one sample, sequenced in a study of beta chain features in type 1 diabetes. General study results and limits: A moderate, significant TCRB CDR3 shortening appeared in type 1 diabetes across four CD4+ subsets.

Antigens for these TCRs are unknown. The authors reverse transcribed all of the isolated RNA, so sequencing captured expressed TCRB transcripts. Only in-frame clones appear in the TCRdb table, and some are missing; sequencing was by immunoSEQ multiplex PCR. The table lists 550,000 to 850,000 clones, roughly 13% of them singletons. What was sequenced was naive CD4+ T cells from blood. These receptors originate from a young man with type 1 diabetes.

In this sample, this clone turned up a few times. CDR3 sequence reads: CASSLSDRDYGYTF. The CDR3 nucleotides are TGTGCCAGCAGCTTATCCGACAGGGACTATGGCTACACCTTC. The chain combines TRBV11-2 with TRBJ1-2; TRBD1 matches 7 bases. Germline V CDR1 and CDR2: SGHAT, FQNNGV. The CDR3 has 14 amino acids. V shed 2 bases and J 3 bases; nucleotides not matched to a gene: 3.

This clone occurred a few times. The chain couples TRBV19 to TRBJ1-3; possible D gene TRBD1, 6 bases. Trimming took 11 bases from V and 0 from J, leaving 14 bases between them. The germline V gene encodes CDR1 LNHDA and CDR2 SQIVND (reference sequence). CDR3 length equals 14 residues. CDR3 protein: CAGRDTASGNTIYF. The CDR3 nucleotides are TGTGCCGGGCGGGACACAGCCTCTGGAAACACCATATATTTT.

This clone has only a few counts. The V call is TRBV15, the J call TRBJ1-2; 9 bases are a match to TRBD1. The ends lost 6 bases at V and 8 bases at J; junction bases unmatched: 7. Per germline, CDR1 LNHNV and CDR2 YYDKDF (reference sequence). CDR3 length: 13 amino acids. DNA for the CDR3: TGTGCCACCAGGGGGACAGGGCGGGAAGGCTACACCTTC. Protein: CATRGTGREGYTF.

The rearrangement links TRBV18 to TRBJ2-7; maybe TRBD2 (5 bases). The germline CDR1 and CDR2 sequences are KGHSH and LQKENI. There are 14 residues in the CDR3. V lost 3 bases and J 0 bases, leaving 9 bases between the germline ends. The CDR3 DNA reads TGTGCCAGCTCACCCGGGGATAGCTCCTACGAGCAGTACTTC. Translating gives CASSPGDSSYEQYF.

A few counts support this clone. V gene TRBV2 combines with J gene TRBJ2-1; D is undetermined. With 7 bases removed from V and 8 bases from J, the gap between germline ends came to 12 bases. Germline lookup yields CDR1 SNHLY and CDR2 FYNNEI. The length of the CDR3 is 12 residues. The CDR3 is CASKGLRDEQFF. CDR3 bases: TGTGCCAGCAAGGGCCTTAGGGATGAGCAGTTCTTC.

This sequence joins TRBV2 and TRBJ2-7; maybe TRBD2 (5 bases). Germline CDR1 and CDR2: SNHLY and FYNNEI. The CDR3 has 14 residues. V was trimmed by 5 bases and J by 0 bases, leaving 11 bases between them. The CDR3 spells CASSKNGDSYEQYF. DNA for the CDR3: TGTGCCAGCAGTAAAAACGGGGACTCCTACGAGCAGTACTTC.

The rearrangement uses TRBV7-3 and TRBJ1-2; perhaps TRBD1 as D (5 bases). Germline loops: CDR1 SGHTA, CDR2 FQGTGA. Trimming left V 7 bases short and J 2 bases short, with 17 bases between. The CDR3 has 15 amino acids. CDR3 in DNA: TGTGCCAGCACCCACCGGGGGGACTTCAACTATGGCTACACCTTC. Translation: CASTHRGDFNYGYTF.

There are a few counts of this clone. The V call is TRBV5-8, the J call TRBJ1-2; 7 bases agree with TRBD1. The V and J ends lost 3 bases and 4 bases, in that order; junction bases with no gene match: 6. The CDR3 consists of 14 residues. Germline CDR1 SGHTS, CDR2 YDEGEE. The CDR3 DNA is TGTGCCAGCAGCTCTAGGACAGGCAGCTATGGCTACACCTTC. This encodes CASSSRTGSYGYTF.

This chain uses TRBV5-1 with TRBJ2-3; the D gene is possibly TRBD2 (5 bases). The CDR3 spans 15 residues. Germline loops: CDR1 SGHRS, CDR2 YFSETQ. The V gene lost 0 bases and the J gene lost 6 bases, with 14 bases spanning the gap. In DNA form, the CDR3 reads TGCGCCAGCAGCTTGGCCGGGCGTATAGCGGATACGCAGTATTTT. The encoded protein is CASSLAGRIADTQYF.

This chain uses TRBV5-1 with TRBJ2-7; D uncertain. Trimming took 3 bases from V and 2 from J, leaving 15 bases between them. This CDR3 has 15 residues. Germline CDR1 and CDR2: SGHRS and YFSETQ. The CDR3 DNA is TGCGCCAGCAGCTCCGGTTCAGCAAGTCCCTACGAGCAGTACTTC. It specifies CASSSGSASPYEQYF.

Of note for this clone: The sample has other DNA sequences that encode this CDR3 too. The chain combines TRBV7-9 with TRBJ1-1; a weak D match, TRBD1 (6 bases). Looked up from germline, CDR1 is SEHNR and CDR2 is FQNEAQ (reference sequence). Trimming removed 1 base from V and 0 bases from J, with 6 bases in between. The CDR3 is 14 amino acids. The CDR3 DNA sequence: TGTGCCAGCAGCTTAGGACAGGTGAACACTGAAGCTTTCTTT. It translates to CASSLGQVNTEAFF.

The rearrangement uses TRBV4-1 and TRBJ2-3; D might be TRBD1 (5 bases). CDR1 and CDR2 (germline): MGHRA, YSYEKL. This CDR3 has 18 residues. V shed 1 base and J shed 0 bases, with 17 bases lying between them. The CDR3 here is CASSQGFYGRASTDTQYF. The CDR3 nucleotides are TGCGCCAGCAGCCAAGGTTTTTATGGCAGGGCAAGCACAGATACGCAGTATTTT.

The V call is TRBV15, the J call TRBJ1-1; no definite D call. V lost 1 base and J 0 bases, leaving 3 bases between the germline ends. The length of the CDR3 is 13 residues. CDR1 and CDR2 (germline): LNHNV, YYDKDF (reference sequence). CDR3 DNA: TGTGCCACCAGCAGAGTAATGAACACTGAAGCTTTCTTT. Translated, it gives CATSRVMNTEAFF.

This clone has a handful of counts. This rearrangement joins TRBV19 to TRBJ2-6, with D possibly being TRBD2 (5 bases). Per the germline V gene, CDR1 is LNHDA and CDR2 is SQIVND (reference sequence). The CDR3 is made up of 18 amino acids. V lost 6 bases and J 1 base, leaving 19 bases between the germline ends. CDR3 coding DNA: TGTGCCAGTAGCCCCGGAGGTTTGATCATATCTGGGGCCAACGTCCTGACTTTC. Protein product: CASSPGGLIISGANVLTF.

A few counts support this clone. The chain carries TRBV19 and TRBJ1-1; TRBD1 might be the D (5 bases). Trimming took off 6 bases at V and 7 bases at J, with 12 bases between the two ends. Germline CDR1 LNHDA, CDR2 SQIVND (reference sequence). The CDR3 spans 12 residues. This CDR3 is CASRTRQYEAFF. CDR3 nucleotides: TGTGCCAGTAGGACAAGACAGTATGAAGCTTTCTTT. Full variable domain (rest looked up from reference TRBV19 and TRBJ1-1): DGGITQSPKYLFRKEGQNVTLSCEQNLNHDAMYWYRQDPGQGLRLIYYSQIVNDFQKGDIAEGYSVSREKKESFPLTVTSAQKNPTAFYLCASRTRQYEAFFGQGTRLTVV.

The rearrangement joins TRBV2 to TRBJ1-1, with D unclear. Germline assignment: CDR1 SNHLY and CDR2 FYNNEI. With 2 bases removed from V and 1 base from J, the gap between germline ends came to 11 bases. The CDR3 spans 15 residues. CDR3 loop: CASSEYQVENTEAFF. CDR3 sequence (DNA): TGTGCCAGCAGTGAATATCAGGTTGAGAACACTGAAGCTTTCTTT.

The sample holds a few counts of this clone. The chain joins TRBV13 to TRBJ1-3; D is ambiguous. Germline V CDR1 and CDR2: PRHDT, FYEKMQ (reference sequence). The V gene lost 8 bases and the J gene lost 2 bases, with 10 bases spanning the gap. This CDR3 contains 13 residues. The CDR3 nucleotides read TGTGCCAGCCGACGGGTTGCTGGAAACACCATATATTTT. Protein: CASRRVAGNTIYF.

V gene TRBV7-8 combines with J gene TRBJ2-1; D unclear. Germline V gene lookup returns CDR1 SGHVS and CDR2 FQNEAQ. V lost 5 bases to trimming and J lost 6 bases, with 14 bases between them. This CDR3 contains 14 residues. CDR3 nucleotide sequence: TGTGCCAGCAGCGAAAGTGTTGCGAGCAATGAGCAGTTCTTC. It specifies CASSESVASNEQFF.

This clone appeared a few times. The rearrangement joins TRBV30 to TRBJ1-5; 10 bases map to TRBD1. The CDR3 is 18 amino acids. J gave up 4 bases and V 3 bases, and 15 bases lay outside the gene matches. Germline-derived CDR1 and CDR2 are GTSNPN and SVGIG (reference sequence). The CDR3 DNA reads TGTGCCTGGAGCCTCGCTTTGACAGGGGGCGCGGGGAATCAGCCCCAGCATTTT. Encoded protein: CAWSLALTGGAGNQPQHF.

V and J are TRBV9 and TRBJ2-5; D may be TRBD1 (5 bases). CDR3 length equals 13 residues. Germline V CDR1 and CDR2: SGDLS, YYNGEE. Trimming cost V 5 bases and J 3 bases, with 11 bases left between them. The CDR3 loop reads CASSGHPEETQYF. The CDR3 DNA is TGTGCCAGCAGTGGACATCCCGAAGAGACCCAGTACTTC.

V and J are TRBV30 and TRBJ1-2; 7 nucleotides line up with TRBD1. CDR3 length equals 13 residues. The V and J ends lost 8 bases and 0 bases, in that order; junction bases with no gene match: 6. In germline, CDR1 is GTSNPN, CDR2 SVGIG (reference sequence). CDR3 coding DNA: TGTGCCCGGGGACAGTCGACTAACTATGGCTACACCTTC. Protein: CARGQSTNYGYTF.

The chain has TRBV6-5 and TRBJ2-7; the match to TRBD2 covers 10 bases. CDR1 is MNHEY and CDR2 is SVGAGI in the germline V gene. The CDR3 is 15 residues long. The V gene end was trimmed by 1 base and the J gene end by 1 base; junction bases not matched to a gene: 1. CDR3 bases: TGTGCCAGCAGTTACTGGACTAGCGGATCCTACGAGCAGTACTTC. The encoded protein is CASSYWTSGSYEQYF.

This clone was observed a handful of times. This chain uses TRBV30 with TRBJ2-2; 7 bases map to TRBD1. The germline V gene encodes CDR1 GTSNPN and CDR2 SVGIG (reference sequence). The CDR3 spans 15 residues. V lost 4 bases to trimming and J lost 10 bases; unmatched junction nucleotides: 15. The CDR3 protein is CAWTPRWTGRSELFF. The CDR3 coding sequence is TGTGCCTGGACCCCCCGGTGGACAGGACGCTCGGAGCTGTTTTTT.

This rearrangement joins TRBV7-2 to TRBJ1-2; 8 nucleotides align to TRBD1. The CDR3 is 15 amino acids. The germline gives CDR1 SGHTA, CDR2 FQGNSA. Trimming took 3 bases from V and 4 from J; bases not matched to a gene: 7. The CDR3 DNA sequence: TGTGCCAGCAGCTTCAGTCGGGACAGGCCCTATGGCTACACCTTC. Translating it yields CASSFSRDRPYGYTF.

The V gene is TRBV27, the J gene TRBJ1-4, with a possible D match to TRBD1 (5 bases). Looked up from germline, CDR1 is MNHEY and CDR2 is SMNVEV (reference sequence). The V end was cut by 4 bases, the J end by 4 bases, with 13 bases between. The CDR3 has 15 residues. The CDR3 region has the DNA TGTGCCAGCAGTTCAGGGACTGCCCTTAATGAAAAACTGTTTTTT. The encoded protein is CASSSGTALNEKLFF.

In DNA, the CDR3 is TGCGCCAGCAGCTTCGGGACTAGCGTAGAAGAGACCCAGTACTTC. Translating it yields CASSFGTSVEETQYF. The chain links TRBV5-1 to TRBJ2-5; TRBD2 aligns across 10 bases. Germline V gives CDR1 SGHRS, CDR2 YFSETQ. The CDR3 is 15 amino acids. The V and J ends lost 2 bases and 3 bases, in that order; junction bases with no gene match: 4.